This T cell receptor (beta chain) is drawn from a study of cytomegalovirus exposure and HLA in healthy donors. From germline, CDR1 is MNHEY and CDR2 SMNVEV (reference sequence). Trimming shortened V by 5 bases and J by 1 base, and 11 bases separated the two germline ends. CDR3 size: 14 residues. 13 Jbeta primers and 60 Vbeta primers were used for the PCR. Sequencing was performed with immunoSEQ multiplex PCR; in TCRdb, only in-frame clones are kept and a portion is missing. This sample's table reports under 200,000 clones. The receptor was isolated from a man in his thirties or forties in good health and CMV-seronegative. This sequence joins TRBV27 and TRBJ1-1; tentatively, D is TRBD1 (5 bases). The specimen sequenced was PBMCs. The CDR3 loop reads CASSRRVENTEAFF. CDR3 DNA: TGTGCCAGCAGTCGCAGGGTTGAGAACACTGAAGCTTTCTTT.